The TCR beta chain under discussion was sequenced for a study of tumor-infiltrating lymphocytes in primary liver carcinoma (dated by TCRdb to the late 2010s). Looking at the study overall: The five patients, three men and two women aged 30 to 69 years, had hepatocellular carcinoma (four) or combined HCC and intrahepatic cholangiocarcinoma (one). A total of approximately 35 specimens from 5 patients underwent TCRbeta repertoire sequencing, comprising 25 or so tumor regions, 5 adjacent noncancerous liver tissues and 5 peripheral blood samples. Agilent mRNA microarray profiling was performed on the approximately 27 tumor region samples to relate TCRbeta repertoire diversity to the local molecular phenotype. Across five regions of each liver tumor, along with adjacent normal tissue and blood, the study brought together TCRbeta repertoire sequencing, expression microarrays and whole-exome sequencing. The five patients had tumors staged T1-T3 N0M0, with maximum diameters ranging from about 4.2 to 11 cm. Reproducibility between technical replicate repertoires was high, with correlation coefficients above 0.95 and mean shared-clone rates around 0.88. Each sample produced roughly 3.65 to 7.13 million productive TCRbeta reads, and read depth showed no significant difference between tissue types. Broad study findings and their caveats: Consistent with antigen-driven expansion, pairs of tumor regions showed higher repertoire overlap (mean roughly 36%) than either tumor-adjacent pairs (about 17%) or tumor-blood pairs (approximately 15%). Just about 7.5-25% of top clones turned up in all five regions of a tumor, which suggests spatial heterogeneity among tumor-infiltrating T cells. A significantly larger repertoire fraction was made up by the top 250 clones in tumors than in blood (p = 0.039). Only a few patients were included in the study, and the authors note that the findings should be validated in a larger study. Since the samples were bulk and unsorted, there was no way to compare CD4+ and CD8+ T cell repertoires. Only the TCR beta chain was sequenced, which likely underestimates true repertoire diversity because unpaired alpha chains were not captured.

Total RNA and DNA were co-extracted from about 19-30 mg of bulk tissue with the AllPrep DNA/RNA mini kit, without cell sorting. Between late 2015 and 2016, roughly five patients in China with histopathologically diagnosed primary liver carcinoma had surgical resection. Patients had chronic HBV infection and were treatment-naive at sampling. Each tumor was sampled at five spatially separated regions: the superior, inferior, left-lateral and right-lateral poles and the tumor centre. Histological examination found more than 80% viable tumor cells in every tumor sample. Fresh tumor and adjacent tissue pieces were bisected, with one half stored in RNAlater at -80 degrees C and the other half sent for histology. TCRbeta-specific cDNA was reverse-transcribed from approximately 500 ng total RNA using a constant-region primer and ProtoScript II reverse transcriptase. Three nested multiplex PCR rounds, following a slightly modified ARM-PCR procedure, were used to build the TCRbeta libraries. Multiplex TRBV1-TRBV30 forward primers and a Cbeta reverse primer were used in the first two PCR rounds, each of which was run for approximately 9 cycles. Sample barcodes and Illumina adapters were attached in a final 25-cycle PCR using Deep VentR polymerase. Amplicons of 200-500 bp were gel-purified with a QIAquick gel extraction kit before sequencing. The TCRbeta amplicons were sequenced with 250-bp paired-end reads on an Illumina HiSeq 2500. The study's own analysis went as follows. Reads were quality-trimmed with Trimmomatic v0.33, and paired reads were merged with FLASH v1.2.11 to recover full CDR3 sequences. V, D and J germline segments were assigned to the rearranged TCRbeta sequences by MiGEC v1.2.1b. Clonotype statistics, along with Shannon-Wiener diversity indices, were calculated using VDJtools v1.0.0. To cut down on sampling bias, every analysis after diversity analysis relied on just the 250 most abundant clonotypes from each sample. In-frame beta chains were kept once TCRdb had trimmed the public reads at Q25 with fastp and called clones with MiXCR. One record per CDR3 amino acid sequence lists the most common genes and DNA. TCRdb, not the authors, supplied the V and J calls. Present in this sample are roughly 53,000 distinct CDR3 sequences, around 79% of which were seen just once. The ten largest account for roughly 25% of the sample.

Including cysteine and phenylalanine, the CDR3 has 16 amino acids. Only the CDR3 DNA is retained, 48 bases long and in frame from the first base. After removal of 8 bases from V and 4 bases from J, the junction retains 10 bases not matched to a gene. CDR1 and CDR2 (MDHEN, SYDVKM) derive from the germline V gene. Details on this clonotype: Its antigen remains unidentified. No per-base quality is available; no much larger clone lies one base away.

The receptor comes from a man aged 40-50 years with primary liver carcinoma and hepatitis B virus infection. Sequencing input: liver tumor tissue from sampling region 2. The meaning of the sample's cell subset or site label: tumor region T2, inferior pole. The rearrangement joined TRBV28 to TRBJ2-2, and 10 junctional nucleotides match TRBD1. The CDR3 reads as follows: CASAPIRTGGTGELFF. The base sequence is TGTGCCAGCGCCCCTATCCGGACAGGGGGCACCGGGGAGCTGTTTTTT. The CDR3 plus the reference TRBV28 and TRBJ2-2 genes for the other parts give the full variable domain: DVKVTQSSRYLVKRTGEKVFLECVQDMDHENMFWYRQDPGLGLRLIYFSYDVKMKEKGDIPEGYSVSREKKERFSLILESASTNQTSMYLCASAPIRTGGTGELFFGEGSRLTVL.